The next 17 T cell receptor beta chains were all read from a single sample in a study of brain T cells in children with intractable seizures. Sequencing used immunoSEQ multiplex PCR; TCRdb keeps in-frame clones, though not all of them. This sample has about 110,000 clones, with around 94% found just once. Sample: peripheral blood, taken at surgery. The receptors derive from a boy less than two years old with hemimegalencephaly and intractable seizures.

The rearrangement joins TRBV18 to TRBJ2-2; 7 nucleotides match TRBD2. The CDR3 is 14 amino acids. J gave up 3 bases and V 4 bases, and 2 bases lay outside the gene matches. The V gene's germline CDR1 is KGHSH and CDR2 LQKENI. CDR3 protein: CASSQRGDTGELFF. CDR3 in DNA: TGTGCCAGCTCACAACGGGGGGACACCGGGGAGCTGTTTTTT.

This chain links TRBV3-1 (or the pseudogene TRBV3-2) with TRBJ2-3; 7 bases agree with TRBD2. This CDR3 has 14 residues. The J segment lost 4 bases and the V segment lost 4 bases, leaving 5 bases of the junction unmatched. Germline values: CDR1 LGHDT, CDR2 YNNKEL (reference sequence). The CDR3 coding sequence is TGTGCCAGCAGCCCGGGCGGGAGCGCAGATACGCAGTATTTT. This gives the protein CASSPGGSADTQYF.

The chain recombines TRBV28 with TRBJ2-2; perhaps TRBD1 as D (6 bases). V was trimmed by 9 bases and J by 1 base, leaving 15 bases between them. CDR1 and CDR2 (germline): MDHEN, SYDVKM. The CDR3 is made up of 15 amino acids. The CDR3 DNA is TGTGCCAGTCTCCCGGGACACCTGAACACCGGGGAGCTGTTTTTT. Protein: CASLPGHLNTGELFF.

The chain couples TRBV18 to TRBJ1-3, with D maybe TRBD1 (6 bases). The V gene lost 1 base and the J gene lost 0 bases, with 7 bases spanning the gap. The CDR3 runs to 15 residues. The germline V gene encodes CDR1 KGHSH and CDR2 LQKENI. This chain's CDR3 is CASSPRDNSGNTIYF. The CDR3 nucleotides read TGTGCCAGCTCACCACGGGACAACTCTGGAAACACCATATATTTT.

This chain links TRBV4-1 with TRBJ2-7; 7 bases are a match to TRBD2. Germline values: CDR1 MGHRA, CDR2 YSYEKL. The CDR3 loop spans 13 amino acids. V gave up 4 bases and J gave up 0 bases; unmatched junction bases: 0. CDR3 residues: CASSRTSSYEQYF. The DNA of the CDR3 is TGCGCCAGCAGCCGGACTAGCTCCTACGAGCAGTACTTC.

This chain connects TRBV4-1 to TRBJ2-7; TRBD1 aligns across 11 bases. The CDR3 runs to 16 residues. V lost 1 base and J lost 4; bases outside the gene matches: 6. From germline, CDR1 is MGHRA and CDR2 YSYEKL. The DNA for the CDR3 is TGCGCCAGCAGCCAAGGGGGAGGACAGGGGGCTTACGAGCAGTACTTC. This codes for CASSQGGGQGAYEQYF.

V usage is TRBV18 and J usage is TRBJ2-5; D is undetermined. The CDR3 loop spans 12 amino acids. Trimming removed 6 bases at V and 0 bases at J, with 5 bases between. The germline CDR1 and CDR2 sequences are KGHSH and LQKENI. The CDR3 is CASSQYQETQYF. DNA for the CDR3: TGTGCCAGCTCCCAATACCAAGAGACCCAGTACTTC.

This clone was found once. V gene TRBV27 combines with J gene TRBJ2-7; 11 bases match TRBD1. Looked up from germline, CDR1 is MNHEY and CDR2 is SMNVEV (reference sequence). There are 16 residues in the CDR3. V lost 3 bases and J lost 7; bases outside the gene matches: 11. The CDR3 nucleotides read TGTGCCAGCAGTTTGTTGGGGGACAGGGGGTCCAGGGAGCAGTACTTC. Translating it yields CASSLLGDRGSREQYF.

The chain links TRBV5-1 to TRBJ1-3; D is unresolved. V shed 0 bases and J shed 3 bases, with 7 bases lying between them. CDR1 and CDR2 from the germline V gene are SGHRS and YFSETQ. The CDR3 has 14 amino acids. The CDR3 DNA follows: TGCGCCAGCAGCTTGGCCGGGGATGGAAACACCATATATTTT. This sequence encodes CASSLAGDGNTIYF.

In its sample, this clone was seen once. This chain links TRBV27 with TRBJ2-5; a weak D match, TRBD2 (6 bases). CDR3 length: 13 amino acids. Germline V gene lookup returns CDR1 MNHEY and CDR2 SMNVEV (reference sequence). V lost 6 bases, J lost 4 bases, and 12 bases lay in between. The CDR3 here is CASRVGGAETQYF. For the CDR3, the DNA is TGTGCCAGCAGGGTTGGCGGGGCAGAGACCCAGTACTTC.

The V and J genes are TRBV30 and TRBJ1-5; D might be TRBD1 (5 bases). V gave up 1 base and J gave up 4 bases, with 11 bases separating them. CDR1 and CDR2 from the germline V gene are GTSNPN and SVGIG (reference sequence). This CDR3 contains 14 residues. The CDR3, as DNA: TGTGCCTGGAGTGCGGGACGGGGAAATCAGCCCCAGCATTTT. Translating it yields CAWSAGRGNQPQHF. The full variable domain, in which reference TRBV30 and TRBJ1-5 provide the parts outside the CDR3, is SQTIHQWPATLVQPVGSPLSLECTVEGTSNPNLYWYRQAAGRGLQLLFYSVGIGQISSEVPQNLSASRPQDRQFILSSKKLLLSDSGFYLCAWSAGRGNQPQHFGDGTRLSIL.

The chain combines TRBV7-7 with TRBJ2-2, with 8 bases identical to TRBD1. The CDR3 is 13 amino acids. In germline, CDR1 is SSHAT, CDR2 FNYEAQ (reference sequence). Trimming cost V 2 bases and J 9 bases; bases outside gene matches: 2. The CDR3 DNA reads as TGTGCCAGCAGCTTAAGGACAGGGAGGGAGCTGTTTTTT. Translating it yields CASSLRTGRELFF.

The chain is built from TRBV28 and TRBJ2-3; no clear D gene. Trimming removed 3 bases at V and 2 bases at J, with 6 bases between. The CDR3 extends over 13 amino acids. CDR1 and CDR2 (germline): MDHEN, SYDVKM. Written as DNA, the CDR3 is TGTGCCAGCAGTTTTTTACACACAGATACGCAGTATTTT. It yields the protein CASSFLHTDTQYF.

This rearrangement joins TRBV7-2 to TRBJ2-3; D possibly corresponds to TRBD1 (5 bases). The germline V gene has CDR1 SGHTA and CDR2 FQGNSA. V lost 1 base and J 1 base, leaving 18 bases between the germline ends. The CDR3 has 18 residues. The DNA for the CDR3 is TGTGCCAGCAGCTTAGTGGGCGACCACAGGATACGCACAGATACGCAGTATTTT. Its translation: CASSLVGDHRIRTDTQYF.

This sequence joins TRBV10-3 and TRBJ1-4; D is possibly TRBD1 (6 bases). Deletions cut 6 bases from V and 8 bases from J, with 19 bases between. Germline V gene data show CDR1 as ENHRY and CDR2 as SYGVKD. The CDR3 runs to 15 residues. The CDR3 reads CAIRPTNRVEEKLFF. CDR3 coding DNA: TGTGCCATCAGACCTACTAACAGGGTTGAGGAAAAACTGTTTTTT.

This chain links TRBV11-2 with TRBJ2-7; the D gene is possibly TRBD2 (6 bases). Germline CDR1 and CDR2: SGHAT and FQNNGV. The CDR3 totals 13 residues. Deletions cut 5 bases from V and 2 bases from J, with 10 bases between. CDR3 sequence reads: CASSPTSTYEQYF. In DNA form, the CDR3 reads TGTGCCAGCAGCCCGACTAGTACCTACGAGCAGTACTTC.

The chain has TRBV6-1 and TRBJ2-2; D is uncertain. Germline V gene sequence: CDR1 MNHNS, CDR2 SASEGT. This CDR3 comprises 16 residues. Trimming took 0 bases from V and 6 from J, leaving 14 bases between them. Here the CDR3 reads CASSEAEGLSPGELFF. CDR3 coding DNA: TGTGCCAGCAGTGAAGCGGAAGGCCTTTCCCCCGGGGAGCTGTTTTTT.